The 15 T cell receptor beta chains reported below all come from one sample, sequenced in a study of cytomegalovirus exposure and HLA in healthy donors. With 60 Vbeta and 13 Jbeta primers, the PCR was carried out. The repertoire was sequenced with immunoSEQ multiplex PCR; TCRdb's copy has only in-frame clones and lacks some. The sample holds about 180,000 clones, roughly four fifths seen once. The sample was PBMCs. The receptors here all came from a woman aged 50 to 60 in good health and CMV-seronegative.

V gene TRBV9 combines with J gene TRBJ1-2; no definite D call. V gave up 5 bases and J gave up 1 base, with 15 bases separating them. This CDR3 is 15 amino acids long. CDR1 and CDR2 from the germline V gene are SGDLS and YYNGEE. The CDR3 is CASREGGPLNYGYTF. The CDR3 DNA sequence: TGTGCCAGCAGAGAGGGCGGTCCCCTTAACTATGGCTACACCTTC.

This clone was found a few times. CDR3 nucleotide sequence: TGTGCCAGCAGCTTGCGAGCGGGTCTTACCACAGATACGCAGTATTTT. Translation: CASSLRAGLTTDTQYF. The V gene is TRBV5-5, the J gene TRBJ2-3; possibly TRBD2 for D (6 bases). The CDR3 has 16 amino acids. V dropped 1 base and J dropped 2 bases, with 14 bases sitting between them. Germline V gene sequence: CDR1 SGHKS, CDR2 YYEKEE (reference sequence).

This chain uses TRBV15 with TRBJ2-7; D might be TRBD2 (5 bases). The CDR3 is 15 amino acids. Germline CDR1 reads LNHNV; CDR2 reads YYDKDF (reference sequence). With 3 bases removed from V and 2 bases from J, the gap between germline ends came to 14 bases. CDR3 sequence: CATSRSAAAPYEQYF. CDR3 bases: TGTGCCACCAGCAGGTCAGCGGCAGCCCCCTACGAGCAGTACTTC.

This chain links TRBV28 with TRBJ1-5; TRBD1 aligns across 7 bases. The CDR3 consists of 13 residues. From germline, CDR1 is MDHEN and CDR2 SYDVKM. The V and J ends lost 5 bases and 6 bases, in that order; junction bases with no gene match: 4. The CDR3 sequence: CASSDRVGQPQHF. The CDR3 nucleotides read TGTGCCAGCAGTGACAGGGTTGGTCAGCCCCAGCATTTT.

The gene calls are TRBV5-1 and TRBJ2-6; 10 nucleotides line up with TRBD1. The length of the CDR3 is 17 residues. Per germline, CDR1 SGHRS and CDR2 YFSETQ. The V gene end was trimmed by 4 bases and the J gene end by 0 bases; junction bases not matched to a gene: 4. As DNA, the CDR3 is TGCGCCAGCAGCATGGGACAGGGGAACTCTGGGGCCAACGTCCTGACTTTC. Amino acids: CASSMGQGNSGANVLTF.

This chain joins TRBV2 and TRBJ2-1; TRBD2 aligns across 9 bases. The germline gives CDR1 SNHLY, CDR2 FYNNEI. The CDR3 extends over 15 amino acids. J was trimmed by 6 bases and V by 4 bases; bases with no gene match: 7. The CDR3 region has the DNA TGTGCCAGCAGTGGAGAGCGGGAGGTTGGCAATGAGCAGTTCTTC. It encodes CASSGEREVGNEQFF.

The chain employs TRBV29-1 and TRBJ1-4; D is uncertain. V shed 7 bases and J shed 8 bases, with 14 bases lying between them. This CDR3 region has 12 residues. Germline values: CDR1 SQVTM, CDR2 ANQGSEA. For the CDR3, the DNA is TGCAGCGCTCGGGGAACGGGAGAAAAACTGTTTTTT. Translated: CSARGTGEKLFF. Full variable domain (missing parts from reference TRBV29-1 and TRBJ1-4): SAVISQKPSRDICQRGTSLTIQCQVDSQVTMMFWYRQQPGQSLTLIATANQGSEATYESGFVIDKFPISRPNLTFSTLTVSNMSPEDSSIYLCSARGTGEKLFFGSGTQLSVL.

This chain links TRBV28 with TRBJ2-1; unclear D gene. The CDR3 loop spans 10 amino acids. Germline loops: CDR1 MDHEN, CDR2 SYDVKM. This CDR3 is CATDKDEQFF. CDR3 nucleotide sequence: TGTGCTACAGATAAGGATGAGCAGTTCTTC.

J is TRBJ2-7 and V is TRBV5-1; TRBD2 is a possible D gene (5 bases). The CDR3 consists of 13 residues. CDR1 SGHRS and CDR2 YFSETQ come from the germline V gene. Trimming shortened V by 5 bases and J by 4 bases, and 13 bases separated the two germline ends. The CDR3 DNA reads TGCGCCAGCAGGTGTCCTAGCTGTTACGAGCAGTACTTC. This gives the protein CASRCPSCYEQYF.

This chain joins TRBV29-1 and TRBJ2-5, with TRBD2 matching over 8 bases. Germline assignment: CDR1 SQVTM and CDR2 ANQGSEA. J was trimmed by 4 bases and V by 7 bases; bases with no gene match: 11. This CDR3 is 14 amino acids long. The CDR3 region has the DNA TGCAGCGCTCGTCGGGGGGGCCAAGGAGAGACCCAGTACTTC. Amino acid sequence: CSARRGGQGETQYF.

Only one count was recorded for this clone. The rearrangement links TRBV5-1 to TRBJ1-2; 7 bases match TRBD1. Trimming cost V 2 bases and J 4 bases; bases outside gene matches: 5. Germline CDR1 reads SGHRS; CDR2 reads YFSETQ. There are 14 residues in the CDR3. CDR3 coding DNA: TGCGCCAGCAGCTTAGACAGGGTTCGCTATGGCTACACCTTC. Translated: CASSLDRVRYGYTF.

The rearrangement links TRBV5-1 to TRBJ1-2, with 8 bases identical to TRBD1. The CDR3 has 13 residues. Per germline, CDR1 SGHRS and CDR2 YFSETQ. With V trimmed by 1 base and J by 8 bases, 4 bases remained unmatched. CDR3 DNA: TGCGCCAGCAGCTTGCAGGGGGCTAGCGGCTACACCTTC. Encoded protein: CASSLQGASGYTF. The full variable domain, rest sourced from reference TRBV5-1 and TRBJ1-2, is KAGVTQTPRYLIKTRGQQVTLSCSPISGHRSVSWYQQTPGQGLQFLFEYFSETQRNKGNFPGRFSGRQFSNSRSEMNVSTLELGDSALYLCASSLQGASGYTFGSGTRLTVV.

V gene TRBV5-4 combines with J gene TRBJ2-7, with D tentatively TRBD2 (6 bases). Germline-derived CDR1 and CDR2 are SGHNT and YYREEE (reference sequence). V was pared by 2 bases and J by 2 bases, with 14 bases between. The CDR3 is 15 residues long. The CDR3 DNA reads TGTGCCAGCAGCTTTGGCGGGGTGGGAACCTACGAGCAGTACTTC. Protein sequence: CASSFGGVGTYEQYF.

This sequence joins TRBV9 and TRBJ2-7, with D possibly being TRBD2 (6 bases). In germline, CDR1 is SGDLS, CDR2 YYNGEE. The CDR3 runs 16 residues. V was pared by 0 bases and J by 2 bases, with 15 bases between. The CDR3 reads CASSVGEWGDPYEQYF. The CDR3 DNA follows: TGTGCCAGCAGCGTAGGGGAGTGGGGGGACCCCTACGAGCAGTACTTC.

The rearrangement links TRBV5-1 to TRBJ2-3, with a tentative D call TRBD2 (5 bases). CDR1 SGHRS and CDR2 YFSETQ come from the germline V gene. The germline V and J ends were trimmed by 4 bases and 2 bases, with 14 bases remaining between them. The CDR3 covers 15 residues. CDR3 DNA: TGCGCCAGCAGCCCTTTAGGAGGAAACACAGATACGCAGTATTTT. Translated: CASSPLGGNTDTQYF.